The 25 T cell receptor beta chains in this list originate from one sample, sequenced in a study of blood T cell repertoires in COVID-19 (dated by TCRdb to 2020 to 2022). Library preparation was by the immunoSEQ multiplex PCR assay. TCRdb's version of the immuneACCESS table is confined to in-frame rearrangements and falls short of the full clone set. An unresolved V gene accounts for under half of the shortfall where checked; the remainder is of unknown origin. The sample has some 300,000 clones on record, 70% to 90% of them singletons. The ten largest clones capture around 1% of the sample. The sequencing sample was made of PBMCs or T cells enriched from blood (not recorded which). The origin of the receptors is a woman between 25 and 40 years old who had recovered from COVID-19.

The chain joins TRBV5-1 to TRBJ1-5; D not resolved. Between the trimmed V and J ends, which lost 5 bases and 3 bases, there was a span of 9 bases. The CDR3 has 13 residues. Germline V gene lookup returns CDR1 SGHRS and CDR2 YFSETQ. Here the CDR3 reads CASRPGDNQPQHF. In nucleotides, the CDR3 is TGCGCCAGCAGGCCCGGTGACAATCAGCCCCAGCATTTT. Variable domain in full (rest from reference TRBV5-1 and TRBJ1-5): KAGVTQTPRYLIKTRGQQVTLSCSPISGHRSVSWYQQTPGQGLQFLFEYFSETQRNKGNFPGRFSGRQFSNSRSEMNVSTLELGDSALYLCASRPGDNQPQHFGDGTRLSIL.

The chain couples TRBV18 to TRBJ2-5; D is perhaps TRBD1 (6 bases). The germline gives CDR1 KGHSH, CDR2 LQKENI. CDR3 length equals 16 residues. With 4 bases removed from V and 5 bases from J, the gap between germline ends came to 20 bases. The CDR3 here is CASSHVSQGDSETQYF. The DNA of the CDR3 is TGTGCCAGCTCACACGTCTCACAGGGTGATAGTGAGACCCAGTACTTC. Full variable domain (missing parts from reference TRBV18 and TRBJ2-5): NAGVMQNPRHLVRRRGQEARLRCSPMKGHSHVYWYRQLPEEGLKFMVYLQKENIIDESGMPKERFSAEFPKEGPSILRIQQVVRGDSAAYFCASSHVSQGDSETQYFGPGTRLLVL.

The chain uses TRBV6-5 and TRBJ2-7; 12 bases match TRBD1. With V trimmed by 6 bases and J by 6 bases, 3 bases remained unmatched. The CDR3 is made up of 13 amino acids. The germline V gene has CDR1 MNHEY and CDR2 SVGAGI. The CDR3 reads CASSGTGGGEQYF. DNA of the CDR3: TGTGCCAGCAGCGGGACAGGGGGCGGCGAGCAGTACTTC.

CDR3 sequence: CAISVSTDTQYF. The DNA for the CDR3 is TGTGCCATCAGTGTTAGTACAGATACGCAGTATTTT. The gene calls are TRBV10-3 and TRBJ2-3; D uncertain. Trimming shortened V by 4 bases and J by 3 bases, and 5 bases separated the two germline ends. Germline V lookup: CDR1 ENHRY, CDR2 SYGVKD. CDR3 length equals 12 residues.

J is TRBJ1-1 and V is TRBV29-1; 7 nucleotides line up with TRBD1. V dropped 2 bases and J dropped 4; count of bases not matched to a gene: 7. The V gene's germline CDR1 is SQVTM and CDR2 ANQGSEA. This CDR3 comprises 14 residues. The CDR3 DNA is TGCAGCGTTGAAAAAGGGGGCGGAGGCACTGAAGCTTTCTTT. Its translation is CSVEKGGGGTEAFF.

The chain employs TRBV3-1 (or the pseudogene TRBV3-2) and TRBJ1-3; D is unclear. The CDR3 totals 13 residues. Trimming removed 4 bases at V and 6 bases at J, with 10 bases between. CDR1 and CDR2 from the germline V gene are LGHDT and YNNKEL (reference sequence). This CDR3 is CASSLRVTNTIYF. DNA of the CDR3: TGTGCCAGCAGCCTCCGGGTCACAAACACCATATATTTT.

The J gene is TRBJ1-6, the V gene TRBV27; the D gene is possibly TRBD1 (5 bases). CDR3 length equals 17 residues. V was clipped by 4 bases and J by 1 base, with 14 bases between them. Germline V CDR1 and CDR2: MNHEY, SMNVEV (reference sequence). Written as DNA, the CDR3 is TGTGCCAGCAGTTGGTGGCCAGGGCCGTCCTATAATTCACCCCTCCACTTT. Translating gives CASSWWPGPSYNSPLHF.

This clone appeared once. The chain has TRBV25-1 and TRBJ1-4; D is uncertain. Trimming removed 0 bases from V and 7 bases from J, with 6 bases in between. CDR3 size: 13 residues. The V gene's germline CDR1 is MGHDK and CDR2 SYGVNS. The CDR3 here is CASSEYGGEKLFF. Here the CDR3 DNA reads TGTGCCAGCAGTGAATATGGCGGTGAAAAACTGTTTTTT.

The chain links TRBV5-1 to TRBJ2-4; TRBD2 aligns across 10 bases. J was trimmed by 7 bases and V by 3 bases; bases with no gene match: 13. The CDR3 loop spans 17 amino acids. The germline V gene has CDR1 SGHRS and CDR2 YFSETQ. This CDR3 reads CASSSSTLAGGSNIQYF. Here the CDR3 DNA reads TGCGCCAGCAGCTCCTCGACGTTAGCGGGAGGTTCGAACATTCAGTACTTC. The whole variable domain, filled in from reference TRBV5-1 and TRBJ2-4, reads KAGVTQTPRYLIKTRGQQVTLSCSPISGHRSVSWYQQTPGQGLQFLFEYFSETQRNKGNFPGRFSGRQFSNSRSEMNVSTLELGDSALYLCASSSSTLAGGSNIQYFGAGTRLSVL.

This clone came up once. The CDR3 region is CASSLLWGSEETQYF. CDR3 in DNA: TGTGCCAGCAGTTTATTGTGGGGCTCGGAAGAGACCCAGTACTTC. The chain has TRBV27 and TRBJ2-5; a possible D gene is TRBD1 (5 bases). In germline, CDR1 is MNHEY, CDR2 SMNVEV (reference sequence). Between the trimmed V and J ends, which lost 1 base and 3 bases, there was a span of 12 bases. This CDR3 region has 15 residues.

The rearrangement joins TRBV28 to TRBJ1-2; 10 bases line up with TRBD1. Looked up from germline, CDR1 is MDHEN and CDR2 is SYDVKM. J was trimmed by 13 bases and V by 4 bases; bases with no gene match: 9. CDR3 size: 13 residues. CDR3 DNA sequence: TGTGCCAGCAGTTCAGAACGGACAGGGGGTATCACCTTC. As protein: CASSSERTGGITF.

The rearrangement links TRBV10-3 to TRBJ2-1; 9 bases match TRBD1. With V trimmed by 0 bases and J by 7 bases, 7 bases remained unmatched. This CDR3 spans 16 amino acids. The germline V gene has CDR1 ENHRY and CDR2 SYGVKD. CDR3 sequence (DNA): TGTGCCATCAGTGAGTCGAGCCGGACAGGGGAGAATGAGCAGTTCTTC. This codes for CAISESSRTGENEQFF.

V gene TRBV7-3 combines with J gene TRBJ2-3, with TRBD2 matching 13 bases. The germline gives CDR1 SGHTA, CDR2 FQGTGA. This CDR3 has 19 residues. Trimming at V came to 6 bases and at J to 1 base, leaving 13 bases not matched to a gene. DNA of the CDR3: TGTGCCAGCAGTCGGACTAGCGGGAGAATTGCATATGGCACAGATACGCAGTATTTT. As protein: CASSRTSGRIAYGTDTQYF.

V usage is TRBV9 and J usage is TRBJ1-6; tentatively, D is TRBD1 (6 bases). Germline V lookup: CDR1 SGDLS, CDR2 YYNGEE. The V gene lost 1 base and the J gene lost 3 bases, with 17 bases spanning the gap. This CDR3 has 18 amino acids. CDR3 sequence (DNA): TGTGCCAGCAGCGTAAGCTGGACAGCGGATTTCTATAATTCACCCCTCCACTTT. Translation gives CASSVSWTADFYNSPLHF.

This clone was counted between two and nine times. This chain uses TRBV7-8 with TRBJ2-1, with 13 bases identical to TRBD2. Germline V gene lookup returns CDR1 SGHVS and CDR2 FQNEAQ. This CDR3 is built from 15 residues. Losses at the gene ends were 8 bases for V and 6 bases for J; bases not matched to a gene: 7. The CDR3 here is CASRLAGGGGNEQFF. The CDR3 DNA follows: TGTGCCAGCCGACTAGCGGGGGGCGGAGGCAATGAGCAGTTCTTC.

V gene TRBV5-5 combines with J gene TRBJ1-1, with a possible D match to TRBD1 (5 bases). This CDR3 has 15 amino acids. V was cut by 1 base and J by 3 bases, with 13 bases left in between. The germline V gene encodes CDR1 SGHKS and CDR2 YYEKEE (reference sequence). The CDR3 DNA follows: TGTGCCAGCAGCTTGTTAGGGGAAGAGGACACTGAAGCTTTCTTT. This gives the protein CASSLLGEEDTEAFF.

This chain joins TRBV7-9 and TRBJ1-3; tentative D call: TRBD1 (5 bases). This CDR3 is 16 amino acids long. CDR1 SEHNR and CDR2 FQNEAQ come from the germline V gene (reference sequence). Between the trimmed V and J ends, which lost 4 bases and 4 bases, there was a span of 17 bases. DNA of the CDR3: TGTGCCAGCAGCTCAAACAGGAATTGGCCCGGAAACACCATATATTTT. It codes for CASSSNRNWPGNTIYF. Using reference TRBV7-9 and TRBJ1-3 for the parts outside the CDR3, the full variable domain is DTGVSQNPRHKITKRGQNVTFRCDPISEHNRLYWYRQTLGQGPEFLTYFQNEAQLEKSRLLSDRFSAERPKGSFSTLEIQRTEQGDSAMYLCASSSNRNWPGNTIYFGEGSWLTVV.

V is TRBV7-9 and J is TRBJ1-3, with 7 nucleotides matching TRBD1. CDR3 length: 16 residues. From germline, CDR1 is SEHNR and CDR2 FQNEAQ (reference sequence). V trimming: 4 bases; J trimming: 2 bases; junction bases outside the gene matches: 8. CDR3 DNA: TGTGCCAGCAGCTCGGGGATTACAGGGGCTGGAAACACCATATATTTT. Its protein is CASSSGITGAGNTIYF. Variable domain in full (rest from reference TRBV7-9 and TRBJ1-3): DTGVSQNPRHKITKRGQNVTFRCDPISEHNRLYWYRQTLGQGPEFLTYFQNEAQLEKSRLLSDRFSAERPKGSFSTLEIQRTEQGDSAMYLCASSSGITGAGNTIYFGEGSWLTVV.

The chain couples TRBV28 to TRBJ2-2; D unresolved. V lost 7 bases to trimming and J lost 2 bases, with 17 bases between them. CDR1 is MDHEN and CDR2 is SYDVKM in the germline V gene. The CDR3 sequence is 16 residues long. The CDR3 coding sequence is TGTGCCAGCATCCCCGCGAGTTTGCCCAACACCGGGGAGCTGTTTTTT. Residues: CASIPASLPNTGELFF. Using reference TRBV28 and TRBJ2-2 for the parts outside the CDR3, the full variable domain is DVKVTQSSRYLVKRTGEKVFLECVQDMDHENMFWYRQDPGLGLRLIYFSYDVKMKEKGDIPEGYSVSREKKERFSLILESASTNQTSMYLCASIPASLPNTGELFFGEGSRLTVL.

The count of this clone is one. This chain joins TRBV6-5 and TRBJ2-2; 8 positions match TRBD1. Germline values: CDR1 MNHEY, CDR2 SVGAGI. J lost 6 bases, V lost 6 bases, and 3 bases had no gene match. The CDR3 has 13 residues. Here the CDR3 DNA reads TGTGCCAGCAGCCGGACAGGGCCCGGGGAGCTGTTTTTT. Its translation: CASSRTGPGELFF.

This rearrangement joins TRBV5-5 to TRBJ2-1, with 11 bases identical to TRBD2. Trimming at V came to 4 bases and at J to 8 bases, leaving 14 bases not matched to a gene. The CDR3 consists of 17 residues. Germline V lookup: CDR1 SGHKS, CDR2 YYEKEE (reference sequence). This CDR3 reads CASSPWSLAGGYDEQFF. DNA for the CDR3: TGTGCCAGCAGCCCATGGTCTCTAGCGGGAGGATACGATGAGCAGTTCTTC.

The J gene is TRBJ2-2, the V gene TRBV7-3; D call uncertain. V lost 3 bases to trimming and J lost 0 bases, with 8 bases between them. This CDR3 has 15 amino acids. Germline CDR1 reads SGHTA; CDR2 reads FQGTGA. CDR3 region: CASSFGGANTGELFF. Written as DNA, the CDR3 is TGTGCCAGCAGCTTTGGTGGAGCGAACACCGGGGAGCTGTTTTTT.

The rearrangement uses TRBV27 and TRBJ2-1, with D perhaps matching TRBD1 (5 bases). V shed 6 bases and J shed 6 bases, with 18 bases lying between them. There are 15 residues in the CDR3. Germline V gene data show CDR1 as MNHEY and CDR2 as SMNVEV (reference sequence). The DNA for the CDR3 is TGTGCCAGCAGACATCGGACAACACTTCCCAATGAGCAGTTCTTC. Translation: CASRHRTTLPNEQFF.

This chain uses TRBV6-5 with TRBJ1-5; D possibly corresponds to TRBD1 (6 bases). Trimming shortened V by 8 bases and J by 6 bases, and 17 bases separated the two germline ends. From germline, CDR1 is MNHEY and CDR2 SVGAGI. The CDR3 contains 14 residues. CDR3 nucleotide sequence: TGTGCCAGCGGGACGTTGCAGGGGATTCAGCCCCAGCATTTT. This sequence encodes CASGTLQGIQPQHF.

The rearrangement joins TRBV7-2 to TRBJ1-1; D gene ambiguous. CDR3 length: 15 amino acids. V shed 2 bases and J shed 1 base, with 11 bases lying between them. CDR1 SGHTA and CDR2 FQGNSA come from the germline V gene. The DNA for the CDR3 is TGTGCCAGCAGCTTAAGAAGCCTTCCGAACACTGAAGCTTTCTTT. This translates into CASSLRSLPNTEAFF. The full variable domain, rest sourced from reference TRBV7-2 and TRBJ1-1, is GAGVSQSPSNKVTEKGKDVELRCDPISGHTALYWYRQSLGQGLEFLIYFQGNSAPDKSGLPSDRFSAERTGGSVSTLTIQRTQQEDSAVYLCASSLRSLPNTEAFFGQGTRLTVV.